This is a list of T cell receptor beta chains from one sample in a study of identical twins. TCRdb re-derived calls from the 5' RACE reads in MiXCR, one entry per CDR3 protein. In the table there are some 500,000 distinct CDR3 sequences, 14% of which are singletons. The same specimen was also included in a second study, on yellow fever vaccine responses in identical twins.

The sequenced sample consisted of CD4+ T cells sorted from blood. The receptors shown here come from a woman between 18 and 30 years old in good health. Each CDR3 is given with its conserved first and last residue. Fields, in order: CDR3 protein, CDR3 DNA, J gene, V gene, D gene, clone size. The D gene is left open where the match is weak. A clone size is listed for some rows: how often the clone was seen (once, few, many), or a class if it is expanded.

CASSVVGGAGTDTQYF | TGTGCCAGCAGCGTAGTGGGAGGAGCCGGCACAGATACGCAGTATTTT | TRBJ2-3 | TRBV9 | NA | NA
CASSFSGVDQPQHF | TGTGCCAGCAGTTTTTCAGGAGTCGATCAGCCCCAGCATTTT | TRBJ1-5 | TRBV12-3/TRBV12-4 | NA | many
CASSRSGGASYNEQFF | TGTGCCAGCAGTCGGAGCGGGGGGGCAAGTTACAATGAGCAGTTCTTC | TRBJ2-1 | TRBV28 | TRBD2 | few
CASSYDRGRTEAFF | TGTGCCAGCAGTTACGACAGGGGGAGGACTGAAGCTTTCTTT | TRBJ1-1 | TRBV27 | TRBD1 | NA
CASSLDAPDVLAGDYNEQFF | TGTGCCAGCAGCTTAGATGCGCCGGATGTTCTAGCGGGAGACTACAATGAGCAGTTCTTC | TRBJ2-1 | TRBV11-2 | TRBD2 | NA
CSVWGRGSNTGELFF | TGCAGCGTGTGGGGACGGGGCTCGAACACCGGGGAGCTGTTTTTT | TRBJ2-2 | TRBV29-1 | NA | many
CASSLPRGGTSGSRAYNEQFF | TGTGCCAGCAGCTTACCAAGGGGGGGGACTAGCGGGAGTAGGGCCTACAATGAGCAGTTCTTC | TRBJ2-1 | TRBV11-1 | TRBD2 | few
CASRGSGGVGNEQFF | TGTGCCAGCAGGGGTTCGGGGGGGGTTGGTAATGAGCAGTTCTTC | TRBJ2-1 | TRBV12-3/TRBV12-4 | TRBD2 | many
CSDLRSAGGPGNEQFF | TGCAGTGATTTGAGATCAGCGGGAGGGCCGGGCAATGAGCAGTTCTTC | TRBJ2-1 | TRBV20-1 | TRBD2 | NA
CSARGGRGGGPQGAQYF | TGCAGTGCTAGAGGAGGGAGGGGGGGCGGACCCCAAGGGGCCCAGTACTTC | TRBJ2-5 | TRBV20-1 | NA | few
CASSLVWGSYNEQFF | TGTGCCAGCAGCTTAGTTTGGGGATCCTACAATGAGCAGTTCTTC | TRBJ2-1 | TRBV7-2 | NA | NA
CATCGGNSYEQYF | TGTGCCACCTGCGGGGGGAACTCCTACGAGCAGTACTTC | TRBJ2-7 | TRBV10-3 | TRBD2 | NA
CASSEEARTSEKVRF | TGTGCCAGCAGTGAAGAGGCTAGAACCTCTGAAAAGGTTCGCTTT | TRBJ1-1 | TRBV2 | NA | NA
CASMDGLTDTQYF | TGTGCCAGCATGGATGGGCTCACAGATACGCAGTATTTT | TRBJ2-3 | TRBV2 | NA | many
CANAQGGNSNQPQHF | TGTGCCAATGCGCAAGGAGGGAATAGCAATCAGCCCCAGCATTTT | TRBJ1-5 | TRBV28 | NA | NA
CASSSLWGGHYEQFF | TGTGCCAGCAGTTCCCTCTGGGGGGGGCATTATGAGCAGTTCTTC | TRBJ2-1 | TRBV12-3/TRBV12-4 | NA | few